This TCR beta chain appears in the sequencing data of a study of blood T cells in healthy people across ages. Findings of the study overall: As naive T cell percentage varied, TCR beta diversity correlated strongly with it. The fall in TCR beta diversity per million T cells was roughly linear with age.

The use of a sample-barcoded 5' primer and a J-beta primer mix characterized a second PCR of roughly 7 to 11 cycles. With 12 random nucleotides, a template-switch adaptor tagged each individual cDNA molecule. One entry per CDR3 protein, called by TCRdb with MiXCR from the 5' RACE reads. The sample shows 780,000 or so distinct CDR3 sequences, 20% to 25% of them seen only once. As regards this clonotype: Its antigen is currently unknown.

The same sample was also used in a study of T cells of mothers and their children. From that study: Slightly higher, non-significant overlap characterized related mother-child pairs relative to unrelated pairs.

This clonotype originated in a boy younger than 18 in good health. Sequencing input: blood.

This chain's CDR3 is CASSGGRTQYF. The DNA of the CDR3 is TGTGCCAGCAGTGGGGGGCGGACGCAGTATTTT. The J gene is TRBJ2-3, the V gene TRBV25-1; perhaps TRBD1 as D (6 bases). The CDR3 extends over 11 amino acids. Trimming took off 4 bases at V and 9 bases at J, with 8 bases between the two ends. Germline assignment: CDR1 MGHDK and CDR2 SYGVNS.